The T cell receptor beta chain described here comes from a study of blood T cell repertoires in COVID-19. Trimming removed 5 bases at V and 3 bases at J, with 11 bases between. CDR1 SNHLY and CDR2 FYNNEI come from the germline V gene. This CDR3 spans 14 amino acids. Libraries were prepared by immunoSEQ multiplex PCR; TCRdb keeps only in-frame clonotypes and omits some of them. The data hold just over 300,000 clones, with approximately 88% observed a single time. V usage is TRBV2 and J usage is TRBJ1-5; D possibly corresponds to TRBD1 (5 bases). This clonotype was sampled from a woman between 18 and 29 years old who had recovered from COVID-19. Sequencing was done on a sample of PBMCs or T cells enriched from blood (not recorded which). The DNA for the CDR3 is TGTGCCAGCAGTCTGACAGTAAACAATCAGCCCCAGCATTTT. It yields the protein CASSLTVNNQPQHF.